Shown below are 10 T cell receptor beta chains from a single sample sequenced in a study of blood T cell repertoires in COVID-19. Using immunoSEQ multiplex PCR, the repertoire was profiled, and TCRdb retains in-frame clones only, with some absent. The top ten clones hold 0.75% to 0.9% of a sample with about 480,000 clones, 75% to 90% of them seen once. Sequenced material: peripheral blood. The receptors shown here come from a man in his late teens or twenties with COVID-19, enrolled during active disease.

The gene calls are TRBV4-1 and TRBJ1-2, with TRBD1 as a possible D gene (5 bases). The V end was cut by 4 bases, the J end by 5 bases, with 14 bases between. CDR3 length equals 14 residues. The germline gives CDR1 MGHRA, CDR2 YSYEKL. The chain's CDR3 is CASSPWTSKYGYTF. The CDR3 DNA reads TGCGCCAGCAGCCCCTGGACAAGTAAATATGGCTACACCTTC.

V usage is TRBV2 and J usage is TRBJ1-4; perhaps TRBD1 as D (6 bases). CDR1 and CDR2 (germline): SNHLY, FYNNEI. The CDR3 is 15 residues long. The V end lost 4 bases, the J end lost 5 bases, and 14 bases lay between the germline ends. For the CDR3, the DNA is TGTGCCAGCAGTGGGGCTCGGGGGGCGAATGAAAAACTGTTTTTT. Protein: CASSGARGANEKLFF.

This clone has ten or more counts. The chain combines TRBV6-1 with TRBJ2-3; maybe TRBD2 (6 bases). Germline V lookup: CDR1 MNHNS, CDR2 SASEGT. V shed 2 bases and J shed 6 bases, with 12 bases lying between them. CDR3 length equals 14 residues. CDR3 amino acids: CASSETDRGDTQYF. For the CDR3, the DNA is TGTGCCAGCAGTGAAACAGATCGGGGGGATACGCAGTATTTT.

This chain uses TRBV7-9 with TRBJ2-1; 8 bases match TRBD2. Germline trimming cut 5 bases from V and 9 bases from J; bases unmatched to any gene: 6. From germline, CDR1 is SEHNR and CDR2 FQNEAQ (reference sequence). CDR3 length: 13 amino acids. The CDR3: CASSKTGGSEQFF. CDR3 nucleotide sequence: TGTGCCAGCAGCAAGACGGGGGGGAGTGAGCAGTTCTTC.

The chain recombines TRBV5-6 with TRBJ2-5, with a possible D match to TRBD2 (6 bases). The V gene's germline CDR1 is SGHDT and CDR2 YYEEEE. V was trimmed by 1 base and J by 3 bases, leaving 16 bases between them. The CDR3 is 16 residues long. The CDR3 region is CASSLLRRGLEETQYF. For the CDR3, the DNA is TGTGCCAGCAGCTTGTTACGGCGGGGCCTCGAAGAGACCCAGTACTTC.

The chain uses TRBV30 and TRBJ2-7, with 12 bases identical to TRBD2. The germline V gene has CDR1 GTSNPN and CDR2 SVGIG (reference sequence). CDR3 length equals 15 residues. Trimming removed 5 bases from V and 5 bases from J; junction bases left unmatched: 10. Here the CDR3 reads CAWGKGLAGPHEQYF. As DNA, the CDR3 is TGTGCCTGGGGGAAAGGACTAGCGGGACCCCACGAGCAGTACTTC.

The chain carries TRBV28 and TRBJ1-1; the D is unclear. V was shortened by 6 bases and J by 1 base, with 9 bases between the two germline ends. The germline CDR1 and CDR2 sequences are MDHEN and SYDVKM. The CDR3 extends over 13 amino acids. The CDR3 spells CASSPSGNTEAFF. In DNA form, the CDR3 reads TGTGCCAGCAGCCCCTCAGGGAACACTGAAGCTTTCTTT.

V is TRBV11-2 and J is TRBJ2-1, with TRBD1 matching over 7 bases. The germline gives CDR1 SGHAT, CDR2 FQNNGV. There are 15 residues in the CDR3. Trimming removed 5 bases from V and 1 base from J; junction bases left unmatched: 5. The CDR3 region is CASSTRQGSYNEQFF. CDR3 sequence (DNA): TGTGCCAGCAGCACACGACAGGGATCCTACAATGAGCAGTTCTTC.

This clone was seen more than once but under ten times. Additional DNA sequences in this sample encode the identical CDR3. The chain is built from TRBV19 and TRBJ2-2; tentatively, D is TRBD2 (6 bases). The CDR3 spans 15 residues. V was clipped by 6 bases and J by 2 bases, with 13 bases between them. The germline V gene has CDR1 LNHDA and CDR2 SQIVND (reference sequence). In DNA, the CDR3 is TGTGCCAGTAGCCCAAGGCGGGGTAACACCGGGGAGCTGTTTTTT. Amino acids: CASSPRRGNTGELFF.

This chain uses TRBV4-1 with TRBJ2-7, with 7 bases identical to TRBD2. Germline V gene data show CDR1 as MGHRA and CDR2 as YSYEKL. The CDR3 spans 12 residues. J gave up 5 bases and V 4 bases, and 2 bases lay outside the gene matches. The CDR3 spells CASSRGGDEQYF. The CDR3 coding sequence is TGCGCCAGCAGCCGTGGGGGGGACGAGCAGTACTTC.